The source of this TCR beta chain is a study of cytomegalovirus exposure and HLA in healthy donors. Study-level findings and limits: The study recorded more than 150 TCR beta chains that were cytomegalovirus-associated. The records held CMV serostatus as the only immune exposure information.

As to this clone: Antigen specificity is unknown.

Looked up from germline, CDR1 is SGHVS and CDR2 is FNYEAQ. Trimming shortened V by 0 bases and J by 6 bases, and 8 bases separated the two germline ends. This CDR3 region has 13 residues. The primer mix had 60 Vbeta and 13 Jbeta primers. TCRdb's table, derived via immunoSEQ multiplex PCR, lists solely in-frame clones and lacks some. The table lists around 220,000 clones, more than 60% of them singletons. The sample taken for sequencing was PBMCs. The source of this sequence is a man aged 40-55 years in good health and CMV-seronegative. The chain couples TRBV7-6 to TRBJ1-1; weak D call: TRBD1 (6 bases). The DNA for the CDR3 is TGTGCCAGCAGCTTAGCACAGGGCCCTGAAGCTTTCTTT. Protein sequence: CASSLAQGPEAFF.